This T cell receptor (beta chain) was profiled in a study of T cell responses to AZD1222 COVID-19 vaccine. The study, taken as a whole, reports: Of spike-specific TCRs, nearly half reportedly target regions left unmutated in variants.

Clones were read by immunoSEQ multiplex PCR, and TCRdb kept only the in-frame ones, dropping some. The table shows fewer than 75,000 clones, with around 86% occurring only once. In regard to this clone: Its antigen is not known.

The CDR3 totals 18 residues. Germline V gene sequence: CDR1 MNHNY, CDR2 SVGAGI (reference sequence). The V gene lost 5 bases and the J gene lost 4 bases, with 26 bases spanning the gap. Sequenced here: peripheral blood, sampled on day 0 of AZD1222 vaccination. The receptor comes from an adult in good health. V and J are TRBV6-6 and TRBJ1-1; the D gene is possibly TRBD1 (5 bases). This CDR3 is CASSLPTGGRELGTEAFF. The CDR3 DNA sequence: TGTGCCAGCAGTCTTCCTACGGGCGGCAGGGAATTAGGCACTGAAGCTTTCTTT.